This T cell receptor beta chain came from a study of blood T cell repertoires in COVID-19. Study at large: Acute and convalescent COVID-19 samples came from the United States, Italy and Spain. PBMCs, B-cell-depleted T cells, or T cells were the source of the cDNA or gDNA that made up the material.

In the source study's methods: For nucleated cells, counts were estimated from reference gene primer amplification. Method: immunoSEQ multiplex PCR; TCRdb's copy keeps in-frame clones and lacks some. D and trimming come from the DNA, and the V and J calls and clone size come from that table. Of some 450,000 clones in the sample, around 90% were seen once. After removal of 7 bases from V and 5 bases from J, the junction contained 4 bases not matched to a gene. The CDR3 has 14 amino acids. The germline CDR1 and CDR2 sequences are KGHDR and SFDVKD. Seattle participants joined during active infection and were tracked over time.

This chain joins TRBV24-1 and TRBJ2-2, with 9 bases that match TRBD2. Specimen: peripheral blood. This receptor was obtained from a man between 18 and 35 years old with COVID-19, enrolled during active disease. Here the CDR3 DNA reads TGTGCCACCAGAGCGGGAGGACCGACCGGGGAGCTGTTTTTT. This gives the protein CATRAGGPTGELFF.